This T cell receptor beta chain comes out of a study of post-analysis software for immune sequencing data (dated by TCRdb to between 2014 and 2017). Some background on the complete study: Disease courses on record covered relapsing-remitting, secondary progressive and progressive-relapsing multiple sclerosis, though some patients had no subtype annotation. Patient repertoires were compared against roughly 11 previously published healthy control repertoires from donors aged 6 to 25 years. A subset of samples was prepared in parallel using single-end sample barcoding, then pooled and co-amplified after Illumina adapter ligation.

The CDR3 runs 11 residues from the cysteine to the phenylalanine. Of the read, only the CDR3 DNA is kept; its 33 bases are in frame from base 1. Sequences MNHEY (CDR1) and SVGAGI (CDR2) are obtained from the germline V gene. Trimming costs V 6 bases and J 8 bases, and their ends lie 7 bases apart. TCR beta repertoires were profiled from peripheral blood of more than ten young patients with multiple sclerosis to demonstrate the VDJtools post-analysis software. The patients with multiple sclerosis were children and adolescents between about 6 and 16 years of age. Summary of the overall study and its limitations: Significantly higher frequencies in patients than in controls were found for a handful of TRBV segments, including TRBV5-6, TRBV5-1 and TRBV20-1. The multiple sclerosis patient group was slightly younger than the control group. Strong co-clustering of samples prepared in the same batch was shown by direct clustering with F measure, prompting a batch-effect correction. Compared with controls, multiple sclerosis patients had significantly lower normalized Chao1 diversity, a finding suggesting substantial peripheral T-cell clonal expansion.

With regard to this clonotype: The specificity of this receptor is unknown. Per-base quality was not reported, and no clone a single base away is much larger than it.

Receptor libraries were prepared by PCR. TCRdb shows the sequencer as Illumina HiSeq 2500. To reduce PCR and sequencing biases, unique molecular identifiers were built into the TCR beta cDNA libraries. Per 1 to 10 million input T cells, roughly 0.5 million cDNA molecules were obtained, such that each molecule approximated one T cell. Patient libraries were prepared and sequenced with the same protocol used for the earlier healthy control dataset. Within a given batch, samples were prepared together, multiplexed and sequenced on the same HiSeq lane. In the authors' own workflow: Raw barcoded reads were processed with MIGEC, and single-read molecular identifier groups were discarded before consensus assembly and CDR3 extraction. VDJtools was used for post-analysis of the clonotype tables, and diversity was normalized by down-sampling every dataset to the size of the smallest sample. Repertoire overlap clustering matched CDR3 amino acid but not nucleotide sequences to correct batch-related cross-sample contamination. Starting from the raw public reads, TCRdb applied fastp trimming at Q25, assembled clones with MiXCR and retained in-frame beta chains. Under each unique CDR3 protein, matching rows form one entry showing the most common genes and DNA. The V and J calls and clone size come from TCRdb's table, not from the authors' own analysis. For this sample there are 740,000 or so distinct CDR3 sequences; approximately 53% appear just once. The ten biggest clones cover approximately 4.2% of the sample.

This clonotype originated in a girl under 18 with multiple sclerosis. Sequencing used blood. The rearranged chain carries TRBV6-5 and TRBJ1-4, with no reliable assignment of the D segment. This receptor has the CDR3 CASREGEKLFF. In nucleotide form, the sequence is TGTGCCAGCAGAGAGGGCGAAAAACTGTTTTTT.